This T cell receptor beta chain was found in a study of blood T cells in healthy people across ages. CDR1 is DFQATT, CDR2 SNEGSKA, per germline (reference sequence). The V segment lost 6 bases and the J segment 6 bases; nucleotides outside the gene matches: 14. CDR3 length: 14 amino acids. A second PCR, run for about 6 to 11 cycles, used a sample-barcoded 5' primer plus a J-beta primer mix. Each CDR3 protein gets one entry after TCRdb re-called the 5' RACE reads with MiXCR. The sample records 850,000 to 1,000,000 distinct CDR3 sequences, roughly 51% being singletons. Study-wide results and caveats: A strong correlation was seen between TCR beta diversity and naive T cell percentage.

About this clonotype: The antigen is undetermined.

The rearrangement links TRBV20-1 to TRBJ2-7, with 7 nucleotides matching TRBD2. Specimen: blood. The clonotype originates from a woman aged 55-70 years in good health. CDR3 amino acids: CSARLLAGVSEQYF. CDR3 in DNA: TGCAGTGCCAGACTCCTTGCGGGAGTCTCCGAGCAGTACTTC.